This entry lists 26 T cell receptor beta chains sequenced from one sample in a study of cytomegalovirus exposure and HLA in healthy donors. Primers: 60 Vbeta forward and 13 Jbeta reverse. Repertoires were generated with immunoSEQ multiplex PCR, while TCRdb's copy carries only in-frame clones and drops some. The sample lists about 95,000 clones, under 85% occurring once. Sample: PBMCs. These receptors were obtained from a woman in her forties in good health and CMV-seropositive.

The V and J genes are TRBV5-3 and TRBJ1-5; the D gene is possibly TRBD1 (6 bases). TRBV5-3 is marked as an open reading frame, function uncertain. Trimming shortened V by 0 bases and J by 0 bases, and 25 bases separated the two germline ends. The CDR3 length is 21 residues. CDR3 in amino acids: CARSLAPYPATGRYSNQPQHF. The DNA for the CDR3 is TGTGCCAGAAGCTTGGCCCCTTACCCGGCGACAGGTCGATATAGCAATCAGCCCCAGCATTTT.

In DNA, the CDR3 is TGTGCCAGCAGCCCGGGACTAGCGGGAGAACACTACGAGCAGTACTTC. Its translation: CASSPGLAGEHYEQYF. The chain recombines TRBV7-9 with TRBJ2-7; 14 nucleotides agree with TRBD2. The CDR3 spans 16 residues. Germline-derived CDR1 and CDR2 are SEHNR and FQNEAQ (reference sequence). Germline trimming cut 5 bases from V and 3 bases from J; bases unmatched to any gene: 6.

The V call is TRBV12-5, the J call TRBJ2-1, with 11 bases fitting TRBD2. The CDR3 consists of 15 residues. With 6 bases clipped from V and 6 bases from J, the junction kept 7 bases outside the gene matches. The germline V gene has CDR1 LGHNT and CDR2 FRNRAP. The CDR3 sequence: CASGPGTSGSNEQFF. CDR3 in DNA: TGTGCTAGTGGACCCGGGACTAGCGGTTCCAATGAGCAGTTCTTC. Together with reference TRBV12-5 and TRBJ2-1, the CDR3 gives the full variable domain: DARVTQTPRHKVTEMGQEVTMRCQPILGHNTVFWYRQTMMQGLELLAYFRNRAPLDDSGMPKDRFSAEMPDATLATLKIQPSEPRDSAVYFCASGPGTSGSNEQFFGPGTRLTVL.

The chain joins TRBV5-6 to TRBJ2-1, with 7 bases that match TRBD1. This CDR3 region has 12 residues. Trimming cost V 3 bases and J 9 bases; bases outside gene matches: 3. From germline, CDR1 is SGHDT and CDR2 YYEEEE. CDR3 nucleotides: TGTGCCAGCAGCTACCGGGACAGTGAGCAGTTCTTC. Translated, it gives CASSYRDSEQFF.

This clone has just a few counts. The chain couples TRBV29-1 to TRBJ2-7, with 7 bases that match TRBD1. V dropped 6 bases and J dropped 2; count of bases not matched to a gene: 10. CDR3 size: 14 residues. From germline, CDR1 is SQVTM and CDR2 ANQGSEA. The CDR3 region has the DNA TGCAGCGTCAAAGAGTCGACAGGGCCCTACGAGCAGTACTTC. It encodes CSVKESTGPYEQYF.

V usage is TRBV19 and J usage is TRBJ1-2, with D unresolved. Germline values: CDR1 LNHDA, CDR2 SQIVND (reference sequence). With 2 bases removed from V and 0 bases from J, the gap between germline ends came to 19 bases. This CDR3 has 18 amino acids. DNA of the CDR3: TGTGCCAGTAGTATATCACACCTTGTCGAGACACCTAACTATGGCTACACCTTC. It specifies CASSISHLVETPNYGYTF.

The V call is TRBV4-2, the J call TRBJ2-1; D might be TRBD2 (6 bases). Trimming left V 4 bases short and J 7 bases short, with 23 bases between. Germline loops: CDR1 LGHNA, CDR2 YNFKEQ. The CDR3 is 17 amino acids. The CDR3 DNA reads TGTGCCAGCAGCCGGGACCTTTTCCGGGACTTCGAAAATGAGCAGTTCTTC. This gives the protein CASSRDLFRDFENEQFF.

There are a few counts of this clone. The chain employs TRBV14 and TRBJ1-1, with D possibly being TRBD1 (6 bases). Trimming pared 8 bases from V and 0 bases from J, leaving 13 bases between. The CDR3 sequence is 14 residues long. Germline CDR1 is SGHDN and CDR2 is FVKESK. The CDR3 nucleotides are TGTGCCAGCTCCCGGGGGGGGCTGAACACTGAAGCTTTCTTT. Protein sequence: CASSRGGLNTEAFF.

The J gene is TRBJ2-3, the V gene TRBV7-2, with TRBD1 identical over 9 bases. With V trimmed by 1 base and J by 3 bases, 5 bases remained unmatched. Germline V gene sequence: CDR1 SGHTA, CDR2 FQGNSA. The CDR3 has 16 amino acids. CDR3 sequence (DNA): TGTGCCAGCAGCTTAGGAGGGACAGGGTTTACAGATACGCAGTATTTT. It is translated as CASSLGGTGFTDTQYF.

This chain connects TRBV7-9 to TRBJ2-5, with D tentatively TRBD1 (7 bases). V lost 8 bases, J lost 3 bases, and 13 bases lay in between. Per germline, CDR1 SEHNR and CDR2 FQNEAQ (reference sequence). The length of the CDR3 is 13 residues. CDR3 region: CASAGGKKETQYF. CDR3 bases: TGTGCCAGCGCAGGGGGGAAGAAAGAGACCCAGTACTTC.

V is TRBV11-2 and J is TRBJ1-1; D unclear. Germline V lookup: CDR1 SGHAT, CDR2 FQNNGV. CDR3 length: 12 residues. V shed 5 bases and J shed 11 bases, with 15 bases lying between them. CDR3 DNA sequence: TGTGCCAGCAGCCCCGGACTGAAGCCGGCTTTCTTT. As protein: CASSPGLKPAFF.

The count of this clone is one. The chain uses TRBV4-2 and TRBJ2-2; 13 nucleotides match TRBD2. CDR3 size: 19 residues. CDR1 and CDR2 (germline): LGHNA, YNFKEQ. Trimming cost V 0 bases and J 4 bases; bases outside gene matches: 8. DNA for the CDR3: TGTGCCAGCAGCCAAGAGACTAGCGGGAGGCGGGGGGGCACCGGGGAGCTGTTTTTT. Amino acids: CASSQETSGRRGGTGELFF.

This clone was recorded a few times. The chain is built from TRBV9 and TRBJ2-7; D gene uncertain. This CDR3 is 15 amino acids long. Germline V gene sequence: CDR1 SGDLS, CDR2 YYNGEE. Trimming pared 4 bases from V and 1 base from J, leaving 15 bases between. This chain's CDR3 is CASSPQEPPSYEQYF. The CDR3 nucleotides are TGTGCCAGCAGCCCTCAAGAGCCACCATCCTACGAGCAGTACTTC.

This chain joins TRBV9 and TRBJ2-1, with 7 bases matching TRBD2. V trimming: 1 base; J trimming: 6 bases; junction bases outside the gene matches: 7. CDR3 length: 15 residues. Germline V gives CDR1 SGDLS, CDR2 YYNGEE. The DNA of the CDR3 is TGTGCCAGCAGCGTAAACGGGGGGAGGGCCAATGAGCAGTTCTTC. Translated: CASSVNGGRANEQFF.

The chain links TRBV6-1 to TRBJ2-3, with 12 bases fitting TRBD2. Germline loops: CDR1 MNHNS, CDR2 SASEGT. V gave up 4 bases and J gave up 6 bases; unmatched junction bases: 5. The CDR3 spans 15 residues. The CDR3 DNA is TGTGCCAGCAGTGCGATACTAGCGGGAGGTGATACGCAGTATTTT. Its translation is CASSAILAGGDTQYF.

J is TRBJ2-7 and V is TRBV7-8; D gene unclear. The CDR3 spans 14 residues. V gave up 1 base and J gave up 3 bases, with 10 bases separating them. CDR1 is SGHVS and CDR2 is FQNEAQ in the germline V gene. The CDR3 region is CASSLDHGRYEQYF. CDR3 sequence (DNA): TGTGCCAGCAGCTTAGATCACGGTCGCTACGAGCAGTACTTC.

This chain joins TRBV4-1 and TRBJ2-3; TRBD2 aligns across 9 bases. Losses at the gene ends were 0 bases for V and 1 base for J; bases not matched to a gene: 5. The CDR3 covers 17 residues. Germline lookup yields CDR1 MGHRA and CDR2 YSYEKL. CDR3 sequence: CASSQEGGGRGTDTQYF. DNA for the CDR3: TGCGCCAGCAGCCAAGAAGGGGGCGGGAGGGGCACAGATACGCAGTATTTT.

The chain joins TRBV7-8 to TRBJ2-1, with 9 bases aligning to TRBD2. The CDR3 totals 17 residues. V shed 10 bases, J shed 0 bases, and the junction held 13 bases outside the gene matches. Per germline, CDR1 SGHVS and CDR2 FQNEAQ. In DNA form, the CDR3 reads TGTGCCACATTCGAACAGCGGGAGGTACCCTCCTACAATGAGCAGTTCTTC. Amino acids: CATFEQREVPSYNEQFF.

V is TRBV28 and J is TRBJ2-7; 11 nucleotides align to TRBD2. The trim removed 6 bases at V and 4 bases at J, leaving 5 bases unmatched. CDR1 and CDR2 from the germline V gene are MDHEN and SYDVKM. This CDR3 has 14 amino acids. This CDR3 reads CASRLAGGWYEQYF. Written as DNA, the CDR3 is TGTGCCAGCAGGCTAGCGGGAGGATGGTACGAGCAGTACTTC.

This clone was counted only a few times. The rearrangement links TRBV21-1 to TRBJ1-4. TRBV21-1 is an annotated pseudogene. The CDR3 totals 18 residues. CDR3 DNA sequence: TGTGCCAGCAGCAATCTCCGGACCACTAGGGCGACGGGTGAAAAACTGTTTTTT. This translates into CASSNLRTTRATGEKLFF.

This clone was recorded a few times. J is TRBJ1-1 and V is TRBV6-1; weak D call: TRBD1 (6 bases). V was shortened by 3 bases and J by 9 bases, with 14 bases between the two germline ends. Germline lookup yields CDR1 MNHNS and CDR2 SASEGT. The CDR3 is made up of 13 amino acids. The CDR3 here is CASSDRGSLKAFF. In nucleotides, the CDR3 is TGTGCCAGCAGTGACAGGGGTTCCCTGAAAGCTTTCTTT.

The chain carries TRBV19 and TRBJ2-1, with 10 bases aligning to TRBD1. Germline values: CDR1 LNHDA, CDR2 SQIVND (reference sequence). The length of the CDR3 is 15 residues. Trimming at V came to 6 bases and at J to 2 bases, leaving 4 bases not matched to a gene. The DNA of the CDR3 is TGTGCCAGTAGAGGGACAGGGGCTGCCTACAATGAGCAGTTCTTC. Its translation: CASRGTGAAYNEQFF.

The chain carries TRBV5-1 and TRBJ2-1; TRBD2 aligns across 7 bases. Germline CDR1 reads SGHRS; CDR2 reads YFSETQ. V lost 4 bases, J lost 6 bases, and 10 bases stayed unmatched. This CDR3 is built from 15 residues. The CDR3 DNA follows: TGCGCCAGCAGCCTTTGGCGGGAGCTTTCCAATGAGCAGTTCTTC. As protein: CASSLWRELSNEQFF.

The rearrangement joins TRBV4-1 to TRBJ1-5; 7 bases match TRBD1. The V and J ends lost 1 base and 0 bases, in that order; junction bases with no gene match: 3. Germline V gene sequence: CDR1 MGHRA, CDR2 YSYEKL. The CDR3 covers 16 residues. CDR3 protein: CASSQGGQYSNQPQHF. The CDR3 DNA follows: TGCGCCAGCAGCCAAGGGGGACAGTATAGCAATCAGCCCCAGCATTTT.

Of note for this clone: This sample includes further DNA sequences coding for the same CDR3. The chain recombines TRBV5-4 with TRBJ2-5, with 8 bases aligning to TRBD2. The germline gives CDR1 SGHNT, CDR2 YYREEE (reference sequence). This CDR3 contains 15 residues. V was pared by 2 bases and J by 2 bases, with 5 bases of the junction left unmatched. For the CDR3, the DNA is TGTGCCAGCAGCTTCCCCGGGAGGGGTCAAGAGACCCAGTACTTC. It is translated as CASSFPGRGQETQYF.

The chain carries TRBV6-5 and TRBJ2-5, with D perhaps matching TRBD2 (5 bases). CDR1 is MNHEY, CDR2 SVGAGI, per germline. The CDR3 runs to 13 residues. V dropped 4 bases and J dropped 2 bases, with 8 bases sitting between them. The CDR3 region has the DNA TGTGCCAGCAGTTTCGGACTTCAAGAGACCCAGTACTTC. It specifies CASSFGLQETQYF.